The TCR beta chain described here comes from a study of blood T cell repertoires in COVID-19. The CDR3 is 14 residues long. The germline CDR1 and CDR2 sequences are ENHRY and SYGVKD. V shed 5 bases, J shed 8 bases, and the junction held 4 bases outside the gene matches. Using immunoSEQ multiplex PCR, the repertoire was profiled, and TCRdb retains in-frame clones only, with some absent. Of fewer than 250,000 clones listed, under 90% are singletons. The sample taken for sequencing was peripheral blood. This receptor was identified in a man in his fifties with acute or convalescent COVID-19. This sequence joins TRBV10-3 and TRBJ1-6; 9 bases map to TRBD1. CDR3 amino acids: CAISNRDRDSPLHF. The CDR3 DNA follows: TGTGCCATCAGTAACCGGGACAGGGATTCACCCCTCCACTTT.